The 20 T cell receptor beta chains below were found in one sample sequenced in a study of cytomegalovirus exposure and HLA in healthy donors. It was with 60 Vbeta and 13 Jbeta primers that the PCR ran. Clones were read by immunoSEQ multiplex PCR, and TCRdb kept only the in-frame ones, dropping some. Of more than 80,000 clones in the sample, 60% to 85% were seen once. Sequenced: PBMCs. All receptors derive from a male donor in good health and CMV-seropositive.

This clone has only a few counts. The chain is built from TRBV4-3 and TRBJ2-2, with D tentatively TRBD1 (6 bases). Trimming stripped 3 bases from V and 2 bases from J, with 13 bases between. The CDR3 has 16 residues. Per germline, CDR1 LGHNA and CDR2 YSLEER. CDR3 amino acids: CASSQAGTLNTGELFF. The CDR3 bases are TGCGCCAGCAGCCAGGCCGGGACACTAAACACCGGGGAGCTGTTTTTT.

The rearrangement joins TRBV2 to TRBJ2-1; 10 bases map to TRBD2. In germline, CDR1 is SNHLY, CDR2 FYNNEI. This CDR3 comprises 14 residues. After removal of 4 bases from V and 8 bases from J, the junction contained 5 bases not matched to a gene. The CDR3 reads CASSASGGADEQFF. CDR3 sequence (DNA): TGTGCCAGCAGTGCGAGCGGGGGGGCCGATGAGCAGTTCTTC.

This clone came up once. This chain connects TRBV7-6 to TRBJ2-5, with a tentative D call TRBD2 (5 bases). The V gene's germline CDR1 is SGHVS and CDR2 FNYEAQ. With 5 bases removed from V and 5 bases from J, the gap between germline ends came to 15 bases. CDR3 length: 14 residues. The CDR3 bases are TGTGCCAGCAGCCGGGGTTCGACTCACGAGACCCAGTACTTC. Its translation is CASSRGSTHETQYF.

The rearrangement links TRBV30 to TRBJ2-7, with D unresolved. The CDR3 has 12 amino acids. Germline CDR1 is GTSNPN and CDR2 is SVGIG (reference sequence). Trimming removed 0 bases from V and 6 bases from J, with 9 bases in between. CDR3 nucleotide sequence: TGTGCCTGGAGTGTACGCGGCCGCGAGCAGTACTTC. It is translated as CAWSVRGREQYF.

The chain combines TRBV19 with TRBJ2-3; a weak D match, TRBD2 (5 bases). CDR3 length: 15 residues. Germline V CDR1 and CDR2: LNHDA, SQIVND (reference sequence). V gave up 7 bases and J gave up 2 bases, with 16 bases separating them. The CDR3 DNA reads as TGTGCCAGTACCCCAATTGGCGGGTCCACAGATACGCAGTATTTT. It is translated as CASTPIGGSTDTQYF.

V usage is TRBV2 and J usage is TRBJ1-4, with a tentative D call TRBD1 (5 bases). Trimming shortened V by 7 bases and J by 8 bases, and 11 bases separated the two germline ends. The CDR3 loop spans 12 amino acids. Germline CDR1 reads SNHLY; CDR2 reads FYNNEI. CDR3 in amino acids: CASTTGWEKLFF. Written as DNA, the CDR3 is TGTGCCAGCACAACAGGATGGGAAAAACTGTTTTTT. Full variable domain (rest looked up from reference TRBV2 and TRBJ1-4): EPEVTQTPSHQVTQMGQEVILRCVPISNHLYFYWYRQILGQKVEFLVSFYNNEISEKSEIFDDQFSVERPDGSNFTLKIRSTKLEDSAMYFCASTTGWEKLFFGSGTQLSVL.

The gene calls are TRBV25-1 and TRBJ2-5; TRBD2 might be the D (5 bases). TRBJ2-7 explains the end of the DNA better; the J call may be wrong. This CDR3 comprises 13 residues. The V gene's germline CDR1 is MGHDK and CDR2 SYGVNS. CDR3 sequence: CASSRTGPYEQYF. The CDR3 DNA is TGTGCCAGCAGTCGGACTGGGCCCTACGAGCAGTACTTC.

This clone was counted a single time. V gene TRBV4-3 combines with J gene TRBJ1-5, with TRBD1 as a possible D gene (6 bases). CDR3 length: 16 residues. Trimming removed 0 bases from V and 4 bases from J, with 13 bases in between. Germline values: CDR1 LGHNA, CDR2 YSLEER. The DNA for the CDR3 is TGCGCCAGCAGCCAAGATGTCAGTCAGGGGAATCAGCCCCAGCATTTT. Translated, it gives CASSQDVSQGNQPQHF.

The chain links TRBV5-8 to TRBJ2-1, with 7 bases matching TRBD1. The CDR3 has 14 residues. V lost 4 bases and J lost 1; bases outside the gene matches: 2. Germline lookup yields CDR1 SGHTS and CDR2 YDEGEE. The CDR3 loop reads CASSQGQSYNEQFF. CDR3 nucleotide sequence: TGTGCCAGCAGCCAGGGACAGTCCTACAATGAGCAGTTCTTC.

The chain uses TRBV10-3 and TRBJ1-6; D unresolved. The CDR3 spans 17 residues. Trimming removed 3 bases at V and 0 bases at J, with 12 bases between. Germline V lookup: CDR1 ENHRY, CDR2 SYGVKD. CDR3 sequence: CAISDEGFGSYNSPLHF. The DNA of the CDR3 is TGTGCCATCAGTGATGAGGGTTTTGGCTCCTATAATTCACCCCTCCACTTT.

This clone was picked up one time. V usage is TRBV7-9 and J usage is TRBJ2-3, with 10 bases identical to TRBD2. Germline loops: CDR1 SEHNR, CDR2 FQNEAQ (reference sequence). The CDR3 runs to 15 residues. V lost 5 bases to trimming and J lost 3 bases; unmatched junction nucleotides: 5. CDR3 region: CASSPSGGATDTQYF. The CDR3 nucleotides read TGTGCCAGCAGCCCAAGCGGGGGGGCGACAGATACGCAGTATTTT.

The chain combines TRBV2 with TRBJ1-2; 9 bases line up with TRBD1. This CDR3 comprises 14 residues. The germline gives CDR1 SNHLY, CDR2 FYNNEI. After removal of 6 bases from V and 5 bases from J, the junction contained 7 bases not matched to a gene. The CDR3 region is CASRAGDRGYGYTF. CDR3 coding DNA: TGTGCCAGCAGGGCGGGAGACAGGGGGTATGGCTACACCTTC.

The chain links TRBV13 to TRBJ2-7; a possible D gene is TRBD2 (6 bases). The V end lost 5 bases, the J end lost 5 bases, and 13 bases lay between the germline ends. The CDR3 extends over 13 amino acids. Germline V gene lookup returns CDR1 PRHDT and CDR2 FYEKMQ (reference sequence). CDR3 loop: CASSPGRGNEQYF. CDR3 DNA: TGTGCCAGCAGCCCCGGCCGGGGGAACGAGCAGTACTTC.

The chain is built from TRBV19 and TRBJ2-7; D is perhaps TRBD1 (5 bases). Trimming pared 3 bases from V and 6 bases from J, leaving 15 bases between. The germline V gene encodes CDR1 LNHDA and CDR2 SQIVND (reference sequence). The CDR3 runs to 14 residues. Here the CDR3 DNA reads TGTGCCAGTAGTATGGGGCAGGCTAGGGGCGAGCAGTACTTC. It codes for CASSMGQARGEQYF.

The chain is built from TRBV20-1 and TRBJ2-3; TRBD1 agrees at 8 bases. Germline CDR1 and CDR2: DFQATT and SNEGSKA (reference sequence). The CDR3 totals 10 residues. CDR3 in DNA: TGCAGCGTAACCGGGACAGGACCCTATTTT. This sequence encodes CSVTGTGPYF.

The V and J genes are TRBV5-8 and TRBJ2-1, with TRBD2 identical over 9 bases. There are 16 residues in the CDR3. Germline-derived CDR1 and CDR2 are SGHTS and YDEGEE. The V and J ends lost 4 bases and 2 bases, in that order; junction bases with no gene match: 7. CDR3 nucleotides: TGTGCCAGCAGCCCCTATAGCGGGGGAACCTACAATGAGCAGTTCTTC. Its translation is CASSPYSGGTYNEQFF.

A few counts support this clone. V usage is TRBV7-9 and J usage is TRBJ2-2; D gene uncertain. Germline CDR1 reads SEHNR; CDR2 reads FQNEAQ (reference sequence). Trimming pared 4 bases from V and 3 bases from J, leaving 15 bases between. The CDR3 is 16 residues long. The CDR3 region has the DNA TGTGCCAGCAGCTCCAAATTCTCGCCGGACACCGGGGAGCTGTTTTTT. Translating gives CASSSKFSPDTGELFF.

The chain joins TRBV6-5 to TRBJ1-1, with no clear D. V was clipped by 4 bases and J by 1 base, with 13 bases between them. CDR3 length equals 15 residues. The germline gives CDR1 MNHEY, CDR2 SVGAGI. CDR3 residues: CASSSAHEGNTEAFF. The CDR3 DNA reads TGTGCCAGCAGTTCCGCTCACGAGGGGAACACTGAAGCTTTCTTT.

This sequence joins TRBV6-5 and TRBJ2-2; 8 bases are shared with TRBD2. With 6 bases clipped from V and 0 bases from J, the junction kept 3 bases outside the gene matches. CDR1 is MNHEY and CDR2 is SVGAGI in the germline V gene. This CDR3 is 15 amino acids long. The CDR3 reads CASRISGANTGELFF. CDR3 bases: TGTGCCAGCAGGATTAGCGGGGCGAACACCGGGGAGCTGTTTTTT.

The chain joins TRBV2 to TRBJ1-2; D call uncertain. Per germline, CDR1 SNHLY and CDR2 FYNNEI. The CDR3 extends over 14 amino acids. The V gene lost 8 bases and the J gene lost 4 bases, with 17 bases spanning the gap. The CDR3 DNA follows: TGTGCCAGCCAGGATCAACAGCCGCTCTATGGCTACACCTTC. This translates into CASQDQQPLYGYTF.